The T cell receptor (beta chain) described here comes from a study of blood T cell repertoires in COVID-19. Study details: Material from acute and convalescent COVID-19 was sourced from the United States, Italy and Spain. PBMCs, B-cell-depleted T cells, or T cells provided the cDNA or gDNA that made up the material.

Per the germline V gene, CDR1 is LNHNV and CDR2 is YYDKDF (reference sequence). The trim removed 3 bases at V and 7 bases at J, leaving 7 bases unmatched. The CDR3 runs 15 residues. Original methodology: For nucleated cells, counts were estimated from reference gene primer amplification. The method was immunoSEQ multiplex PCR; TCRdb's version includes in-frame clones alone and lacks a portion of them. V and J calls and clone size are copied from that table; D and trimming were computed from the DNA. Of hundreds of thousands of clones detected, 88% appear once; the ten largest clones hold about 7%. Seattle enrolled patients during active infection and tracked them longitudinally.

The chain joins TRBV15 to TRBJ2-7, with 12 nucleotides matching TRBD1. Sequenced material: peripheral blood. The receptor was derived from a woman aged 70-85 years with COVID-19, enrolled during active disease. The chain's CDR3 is CATSRGGQGAREQYF. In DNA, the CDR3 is TGTGCCACCAGCAGGGGGGGACAGGGGGCGCGGGAGCAGTACTTC. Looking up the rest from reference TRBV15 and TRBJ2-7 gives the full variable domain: DAMVIQNPRYQVTQFGKPVTLSCSQTLNHNVMYWYQQKSSQAPKLLFHYYDKDFNNEADTPDNFQSRRPNTSFCFLDIRSPGLGDTAMYLCATSRGGQGAREQYFGPGTRLTVT.